These 27 T cell receptor beta chains share one sample of origin, sequenced in a study of regulatory T cells in long-lasting Graves disease. iRepertoire HTBI primers and Arm-PCR of CDR3 regions built TCR beta libraries. TCRdb re-called the multiplex PCR reads through MiXCR, storing one row per CDR3 protein. The sample has about 660,000 distinct CDR3 sequences, around 30% seen once. Documented time point: persistent/refractory GD, antithyroid drugs over 5 years with positive TRAb. PBMC RNA served as the TCR library source. This specimen consisted of peripheral blood mononuclear cells (PBMCs), obtained when the disease was refractory, from a patient treated with antithyroid drugs. The receptors originated from a female donor with Graves disease.

This clonotype turned up a few times. V gene TRBV10-3 combines with J gene TRBJ1-6, with D unresolved. The CDR3 contains 17 residues. Germline CDR1 ENHRY, CDR2 SYGVKD. V lost 6 bases and J 2 bases, leaving 17 bases between the germline ends. Here the CDR3 reads CAISDGGRGTYNSPLHF. Written as DNA, the CDR3 is TGTGCCATCAGCGACGGAGGCCGAGGGACCTATAATTCACCCCTCCACTTT.

In its sample, this clonotype was seen many times. The genes are TRBV6-1 and TRBJ2-5; TRBD2 matches 14 bases. V was pared by 6 bases and J by 5 bases, with 8 bases of the junction left unmatched. Germline values: CDR1 MNHNS, CDR2 SASEGT. The CDR3 consists of 16 residues. The DNA of the CDR3 is TGTGCCAGCAGGCCCCCGGGACTAGCGGGAGTCGAGACCCAGTACTTC. Its protein is CASRPPGLAGVETQYF.

There are many counts of this clonotype. The chain couples TRBV28 to TRBJ1-2; 7 bases are a match to TRBD1. Germline CDR1 MDHEN, CDR2 SYDVKM. The CDR3 runs to 16 residues. The V gene end was trimmed by 4 bases and the J gene end by 3 bases; junction bases not matched to a gene: 11. The CDR3 here is CASSSSTGRAYYGYTF. CDR3 DNA sequence: TGTGCCAGCAGTTCCTCGACAGGGCGTGCCTACTATGGCTACACCTTC.

The chain carries TRBV10-3 and TRBJ1-6; D not certain. The CDR3 consists of 12 residues. The V gene's germline CDR1 is ENHRY and CDR2 SYGVKD. Trimming took off 2 bases at V and 9 bases at J, with 5 bases between the two ends. CDR3 coding DNA: TGTGCCATCAGTGAGGACCGTTCACCCCTCCACTTT. Its translation is CAISEDRSPLHF.

This clonotype has a handful of counts. V gene TRBV5-1 combines with J gene TRBJ1-6; D might be TRBD1 (5 bases). The CDR3 totals 14 residues. Between the trimmed V and J ends, which lost 4 bases and 5 bases, there was a span of 10 bases. CDR1 is SGHRS and CDR2 is YFSETQ in the germline V gene. In DNA, the CDR3 is TGCGCCAGCAGCCCGGACACAAATAATTCACCCCTCCACTTT. As protein: CASSPDTNNSPLHF.

At least ten counts were recorded for this clonotype. V usage is TRBV6-1 and J usage is TRBJ1-5; weak D call: TRBD1 (6 bases). CDR3 length: 15 amino acids. Trimming cost V 6 bases and J 0 bases, with 12 bases left between them. From germline, CDR1 is MNHNS and CDR2 SASEGT. The CDR3, as DNA: TGTGCCAGCAGCCGGGGGGACAATAGCAATCAGCCCCAGCATTTT. The encoded protein is CASSRGDNSNQPQHF.

There are a few counts of this clonotype. The chain is built from TRBV7-9 and TRBJ1-2; D gene ambiguous. Germline CDR1 is SEHNR and CDR2 is FQNEAQ (reference sequence). This CDR3 is 13 amino acids long. V lost 8 bases to trimming and J lost 5 bases, with 15 bases between them. In DNA, the CDR3 is TGTGCCAGCGCCACGGGCAACACGTATGGCTACACCTTC. Translating gives CASATGNTYGYTF.

The chain is built from TRBV5-1 and TRBJ1-2; D uncertain. The CDR3 is made up of 13 amino acids. Deletions cut 0 bases from V and 6 bases from J, with 9 bases between. Germline V CDR1 and CDR2: SGHRS, YFSETQ. This CDR3 reads CASSLGETHGYTF. For the CDR3, the DNA is TGCGCCAGCAGCTTGGGGGAGACCCATGGCTACACCTTC.

This clonotype was counted ten times or more. CDR3 DNA sequence: TGTGCCAGCAGTTTGAAGCAGACATTTAATCAGCCCCAGCATTTT. It specifies CASSLKQTFNQPQHF. The chain uses TRBV12-3 or TRBV12-4 and TRBJ1-5; D call uncertain. Trimming took 3 bases from V and 4 from J, leaving 13 bases between them. The CDR3 is made up of 15 amino acids.

V usage is TRBV7-2 and J usage is TRBJ2-2; D is ambiguous. The CDR3 runs 14 residues. The germline gives CDR1 SGHTA, CDR2 FQGNSA. V was shortened by 2 bases and J by 7 bases, with 11 bases between the two germline ends. For the CDR3, the DNA is TGTGCCAGCAGCTTAAGTCAATCTGGCGGGGAGCTGTTTTTT. Translating it yields CASSLSQSGGELFF.

The sample holds many counts of this clonotype. V is TRBV19 and J is TRBJ2-7; 8 nucleotides match TRBD1. This CDR3 has 15 amino acids. Germline V gene sequence: CDR1 LNHDA, CDR2 SQIVND (reference sequence). The junction had 7 bases not matched to a gene; V was cut back by 6 bases and J by 0 bases. The CDR3 DNA reads as TGTGCCAGTAGCTATACAGGGGGGAACTCCTACGAGCAGTACTTC. Translating gives CASSYTGGNSYEQYF.

This clonotype was observed once. This chain uses TRBV6-4 with TRBJ1-2; TRBD1 agrees at 8 bases. V gave up 2 bases and J gave up 6 bases; unmatched junction bases: 8. The CDR3 covers 15 residues. Germline lookup yields CDR1 MRHNA and CDR2 SNTAGT. The CDR3 is CASSDHTTGEDGYTF. The CDR3 DNA sequence: TGTGCCAGCAGTGACCATACGACAGGGGAAGATGGCTACACCTTC.

The V call is TRBV11-3, the J call TRBJ1-6; D not certain. Trimming removed 5 bases at V and 6 bases at J, with 8 bases between. Germline V gene sequence: CDR1 SGHNT, CDR2 YENEEA. The CDR3 has 13 residues. CDR3 protein: CASSPDANSPLHF. CDR3 sequence (DNA): TGTGCCAGCAGCCCCGACGCTAATTCACCCCTCCACTTT. The full variable domain, completed using reference TRBV11-3 and TRBJ1-6, is EAGVVQSPRYKIIEKKQPVAFWCNPISGHNTLYWYLQNLGQGPELLIRYENEEAVDDSQLPKDRFSAERLKGVDSTLKIQPAELGDSAVYLCASSPDANSPLHFGNGTRLTVT.

The rearrangement joins TRBV7-3 to TRBJ2-1; D may be TRBD1 or TRBD2 (6 bases each). V was clipped by 5 bases and J by 4 bases, with 15 bases between them. This CDR3 comprises 15 residues. The germline V gene encodes CDR1 SGHTA and CDR2 FQGTGA. CDR3 DNA sequence: TGTGCCAGCAGCCAACTCGTAGGGGGGTACAATGAGCAGTTCTTC. The encoded protein is CASSQLVGGYNEQFF.

This clonotype was counted between two and nine times. V usage is TRBV27 and J usage is TRBJ1-5; no firm D call. Germline CDR1 is MNHEY and CDR2 is SMNVEV (reference sequence). The length of the CDR3 is 14 residues. The V and J ends lost 8 bases and 0 bases respectively, with 11 bases between them. The CDR3 region is CASAFGYSNQPQHF. CDR3 coding DNA: TGTGCCAGCGCGTTCGGGTATAGCAATCAGCCCCAGCATTTT.

The rearrangement uses TRBV20-1 and TRBJ2-5, with 8 bases aligning to TRBD2. The CDR3 covers 15 residues. V lost 6 bases and J lost 5; bases outside the gene matches: 14. The V gene's germline CDR1 is DFQATT and CDR2 SNEGSKA (reference sequence). CDR3 sequence: CSANPSGGRLETQYF. CDR3 nucleotides: TGCAGTGCGAATCCTTCGGGGGGGCGCCTGGAGACCCAGTACTTC.

This clonotype was seen a few times. The chain links TRBV19 to TRBJ1-4; 8 nucleotides align to TRBD1. J was trimmed by 7 bases and V by 5 bases; bases with no gene match: 9. There are 15 residues in the CDR3. The germline V gene encodes CDR1 LNHDA and CDR2 SQIVND (reference sequence). The CDR3 region has the DNA TGTGCCAGTAGTTTCGACAGGGGCGGAACTGAAAAACTGTTTTTT. Translating gives CASSFDRGGTEKLFF.

The chain links TRBV7-8 to TRBJ1-1; D remains ambiguous. The CDR3 runs 12 residues. The germline gives CDR1 SGHVS, CDR2 FQNEAQ. The V end lost 3 bases, the J end lost 5 bases, and 7 bases lay between the germline ends. DNA of the CDR3: TGTGCCAGCAGCTTTTTAAAGACTGAAGCTTTCTTT. The encoded protein is CASSFLKTEAFF.

This chain uses TRBV20-1 with TRBJ2-1; 8 nucleotides agree with TRBD2. V dropped 2 bases and J dropped 4; count of bases not matched to a gene: 10. The CDR3 covers 16 residues. Germline V lookup: CDR1 DFQATT, CDR2 SNEGSKA (reference sequence). This chain's CDR3 is CSARRNRGGPYNEQFF. In DNA, the CDR3 is TGCAGTGCTAGACGGAATCGGGGGGGACCATACAATGAGCAGTTCTTC.

This clonotype has a single count. The CDR3 DNA follows: TGTGCCAGCAGTTACCGGACAGGGACTGTAACTAATGAAAAACTGTTTTTT. Its translation: CASSYRTGTVTNEKLFF. The rearrangement uses TRBV6-2 or TRBV6-3 and TRBJ1-4; 8 bases align to TRBD1. The CDR3 loop spans 17 amino acids. The V gene's germline CDR1 is MNHEY and CDR2 SVGEGT. J was trimmed by 1 base and V by 2 bases; bases with no gene match: 6.

The chain links TRBV19 to TRBJ1-2; tentatively, D is TRBD1 (5 bases). V dropped 4 bases and J dropped 1 base, with 10 bases sitting between them. The CDR3 has 14 residues. From germline, CDR1 is LNHDA and CDR2 SQIVND (reference sequence). CDR3 region: CASSRGRINYGYTF. In DNA form, the CDR3 reads TGTGCCAGTAGTAGGGGACGGATTAACTATGGCTACACCTTC.

This clonotype was picked up a small number of times. The V call is TRBV20-1, the J call TRBJ2-7, with D perhaps given as TRBD1 or TRBD2 (6 bases each). From germline, CDR1 is DFQATT and CDR2 SNEGSKA (reference sequence). V was trimmed by 3 bases and J by 6 bases, leaving 21 bases between them. The CDR3 is 15 residues long. CDR3 bases: TGCAGTGCTAGTCTCGCTGCCGGGGGCGGGTTCGAGCAGTACTTC. It codes for CSASLAAGGGFEQYF.

This clonotype was recorded at least ten times. This chain uses TRBV2 with TRBJ2-5, with TRBD1 identical over 8 bases. Germline lookup yields CDR1 SNHLY and CDR2 FYNNEI. V lost 7 bases to trimming and J lost 7 bases; unmatched junction nucleotides: 8. This CDR3 is 13 amino acids long. This CDR3 is CASMDRAPGTQYF. For the CDR3, the DNA is TGTGCCAGCATGGACAGGGCTCCGGGGACCCAGTACTTC.

The CDR3 here is CASSRPDSPLHF. CDR3 in DNA: TGTGCCAGCAGCCGACCGGATTCACCCCTCCACTTT. The genes are TRBV6-1 and TRBJ1-6, with D hard to call. Germline CDR1 MNHNS, CDR2 SASEGT. The CDR3 covers 12 residues. The V end lost 6 bases, the J end lost 8 bases, and 8 bases lay between the germline ends.

The rearrangement uses TRBV28 and TRBJ1-5; D might be TRBD1 (5 bases). Deletions cut 5 bases from V and 6 bases from J, with 17 bases between. The germline V gene encodes CDR1 MDHEN and CDR2 SYDVKM. This CDR3 region has 15 residues. The CDR3 nucleotides are TGTGCCAGCAGTCTCGCTGTACAGGTCGGTCAGCCCCAGCATTTT. Amino acid sequence: CASSLAVQVGQPQHF.

This clonotype was detected only a few times. This sequence joins TRBV7-3 and TRBJ2-5; 10 bases are a match to TRBD2. The V gene's germline CDR1 is SGHTA and CDR2 FQGTGA. Losses at the gene ends were 3 bases for V and 5 bases for J; bases not matched to a gene: 6. The CDR3 consists of 15 residues. CDR3 sequence (DNA): TGTGCCAGCAGCTTTTCAGCGGGAGGGGGGGAGACCCAGTACTTC. As protein: CASSFSAGGGETQYF.

There are many counts of this clonotype. The chain carries TRBV6-1 and TRBJ1-2, with TRBD1 identical over 7 bases. The CDR3 loop spans 16 amino acids. Germline V gene sequence: CDR1 MNHNS, CDR2 SASEGT. Germline trimming cut 5 bases from V and 0 bases from J; bases unmatched to any gene: 9. The CDR3 protein is CASSLGGQIANYGYTF. The CDR3 DNA sequence: TGTGCCAGCAGTCTCGGGGGACAGATAGCTAACTATGGCTACACCTTC.